The 21 T cell receptor beta chains reported below all come from one sample, sequenced in a study of HIV-infected patients and healthy controls. Whole blood was used without fractionation, so all unsorted peripheral T cells were included. About 480 ng RNA was reverse transcribed with alpha and beta constant-region primers. Each of the alpha and beta chains got its own library through chain-specific third strand synthesis with indices. MiXCR, run by TCRdb on the 5' RACE reads, gives a single entry per CDR3 protein. Of around 21,000 distinct CDR3 sequences detected, around 10% appear once; the ten largest clones hold roughly 2.7%. Material for sequencing was blood. Receptors originate from an adult in good health.

The chain is built from TRBV6-7 and TRBJ2-7; the D call may be TRBD1 or TRBD2 (5 bases each). TRBV6-7 is placed among ORFs of uncertain function. With 5 bases removed from V and 4 bases from J, the gap between germline ends came to 21 bases. This CDR3 is 16 amino acids long. The CDR3: CASSHTGTGVPYEQYF. The CDR3 nucleotides read TGTGCCAGCAGTCACACCGGGACGGGTGTTCCGTACGAGCAGTACTTC.

This clonotype occurred many times. The CDR3 DNA follows: TGCGCCAGCAGCCAAGGGCTAGCGGGAGGGGGCAATGAGCAGTTCTTC. It yields the protein CASSQGLAGGGNEQFF. The chain combines TRBV4-3 with TRBJ2-1; 12 bases are a match to TRBD2. The length of the CDR3 is 16 residues. The junction had 4 bases not matched to a gene; V was cut back by 1 base and J by 6 bases. CDR1 is LGHNA, CDR2 YSLEER, per germline.

The chain uses TRBV13 and TRBJ2-7; D gene ambiguous. Trimming left V 6 bases short and J 6 bases short, with 18 bases between. CDR1 PRHDT and CDR2 FYEKMQ come from the germline V gene (reference sequence). The CDR3 contains 14 residues. The CDR3 loop reads CASRLPGSTGEQYF. CDR3 DNA sequence: TGTGCCAGCAGATTACCCGGGTCGACGGGCGAGCAGTACTTC.

In its sample, this clonotype was seen many times. This chain connects TRBV28 to TRBJ2-1; TRBD1 matches 9 bases. Germline CDR1 and CDR2: MDHEN and SYDVKM. The CDR3 is 15 residues long. Trimming cost V 5 bases and J 4 bases; bases outside gene matches: 6. The DNA for the CDR3 is TGTGCCAGCAGTCCTGGACAGGGGCCATACAATGAGCAGTTCTTC. Translation: CASSPGQGPYNEQFF.

The chain joins TRBV4-1 to TRBJ1-2; 8 nucleotides match TRBD1. This CDR3 is 15 amino acids long. CDR1 and CDR2 (germline): MGHRA, YSYEKL. V trimming: 1 base; J trimming: 10 bases; junction bases outside the gene matches: 11. Here the CDR3 DNA reads TGCGCCAGCAGCCAAGCCCAACAGGGGGTATACGACTACACCTTC. Its translation is CASSQAQQGVYDYTF.

This sequence joins TRBV7-2 and TRBJ2-3; 10 nucleotides line up with TRBD2. The germline V gene has CDR1 SGHTA and CDR2 FQGNSA. CDR3 length: 14 amino acids. J was trimmed by 4 bases and V by 10 bases; bases with no gene match: 8. The CDR3 spells CATNPSGGSDTQYF. DNA of the CDR3: TGTGCCACCAACCCTAGCGGGGGTTCAGATACGCAGTATTTT.

At least ten counts were recorded for this clonotype. The chain uses TRBV6-5 and TRBJ1-4; D possibly corresponds to TRBD1 (5 bases). Germline lookup yields CDR1 MNHEY and CDR2 SVGAGI. V was shortened by 4 bases and J by 4 bases, with 7 bases between the two germline ends. This CDR3 comprises 13 residues. The CDR3 sequence: CASSLTVNEKLFF. The CDR3 nucleotides are TGTGCCAGCAGTTTGACAGTTAATGAAAAACTGTTTTTT.

The rearrangement links TRBV7-3 to TRBJ2-5; tentatively, D is TRBD1 or TRBD2 (5 bases each). The germline CDR1 and CDR2 sequences are SGHTA and FQGTGA. The CDR3 is 14 residues long. V was shortened by 1 base and J by 5 bases, with 11 bases between the two germline ends. The CDR3 is CASSLMGVTETQYF. In DNA, the CDR3 is TGTGCCAGCAGCTTAATGGGGGTTACGGAGACCCAGTACTTC.

This clonotype showed up many times. The chain's CDR3 is CSARAGVLAGGSTDTQYF. CDR3 nucleotides: TGCAGTGCTAGAGCAGGTGTTCTGGCGGGAGGGTCCACAGATACGCAGTATTTT. The genes are TRBV20-1 and TRBJ2-3, with TRBD2 matching over 9 bases. The CDR3 length is 18 residues. Germline V CDR1 and CDR2: DFQATT, SNEGSKA (reference sequence). The J segment lost 2 bases and the V segment lost 1 base, leaving 13 bases of the junction unmatched.

This clonotype was seen repeatedly, ten times or more. CDR3 region: CASTLYRDSYEQYF. The CDR3 region has the DNA TGTGCCAGCACACTGTACCGGGACAGCTACGAGCAGTACTTC. V and J are TRBV6-6 and TRBJ2-7; 7 bases line up with TRBD1. Trimming took 7 bases from V and 3 from J; bases not matched to a gene: 9. The CDR3 extends over 14 amino acids. Per the germline V gene, CDR1 is MNHNY and CDR2 is SVGAGI (reference sequence).

This clonotype is categorized as medium-sized. This chain joins TRBV20-1 and TRBJ1-5, with unresolved D. CDR3 length: 14 residues. V shed 2 bases and J shed 0 bases, with 8 bases lying between them. Germline CDR1 reads DFQATT; CDR2 reads SNEGSKA (reference sequence). As DNA, the CDR3 is TGCAGTGCTAGACGGGGAGATAGCAATCAGCCCCAGCATTTT. Its translation is CSARRGDSNQPQHF.

This clonotype was counted many times. The chain couples TRBV19 to TRBJ1-4; D perhaps matches TRBD1 (5 bases). In germline, CDR1 is LNHDA, CDR2 SQIVND (reference sequence). The CDR3 is made up of 15 amino acids. Trimming took off 6 bases at V and 3 bases at J, with 14 bases between the two ends. The CDR3 loop reads CASRRDEVSNEKLFF. In DNA form, the CDR3 reads TGTGCCAGTAGAAGGGACGAAGTATCTAATGAAAAACTGTTTTTT. The whole variable domain, filled in from reference TRBV19 and TRBJ1-4, reads DGGITQSPKYLFRKEGQNVTLSCEQNLNHDAMYWYRQDPGQGLRLIYYSQIVNDFQKGDIAEGYSVSREKKESFPLTVTSAQKNPTAFYLCASRRDEVSNEKLFFGSGTQLSVL.

In this sample, this clonotype turned up many times. The chain recombines TRBV12-3 or TRBV12-4 with TRBJ1-5; 7 nucleotides match TRBD1. This CDR3 contains 16 residues. Trimming removed 6 bases from V and 5 bases from J; junction bases left unmatched: 13. CDR3 in DNA: TGTGCCAGCAGGTCGTCCGGGACAGCAACCCATCAGCCCCAGCATTTT. This gives the protein CASRSSGTATHQPQHF.

The chain recombines TRBV4-1 with TRBJ2-1; 9 bases fit TRBD2. Germline trimming cut 1 base from V and 0 bases from J; bases unmatched to any gene: 19. This CDR3 contains 22 residues. CDR1 and CDR2 (germline): MGHRA, YSYEKL. CDR3 region: CASSQGALSLRGGPSSYNEQFF. CDR3 bases: TGCGCCAGCAGCCAAGGAGCCCTCTCGTTGCGGGGGGGACCAAGCTCCTACAATGAGCAGTTCTTC.

The genes are TRBV29-1 and TRBJ1-1; unclear D gene. Germline V CDR1 and CDR2: SQVTM, ANQGSEA. Trimming removed 2 bases at V and 1 base at J, with 8 bases between. The CDR3 loop spans 13 amino acids. In DNA form, the CDR3 reads TGCAGCGTTGAATACAGTCAGAACACTGAAGCTTTCTTT. This translates into CSVEYSQNTEAFF. Using reference TRBV29-1 and TRBJ1-1 for the parts outside the CDR3, the full variable domain is SAVISQKPSRDICQRGTSLTIQCQVDSQVTMMFWYRQQPGQSLTLIATANQGSEATYESGFVIDKFPISRPNLTFSTLTVSNMSPEDSSIYLCSVEYSQNTEAFFGQGTRLTVV.

In this sample, this clonotype is medium-sized (0.01 to 0.1%). The chain recombines TRBV3-1 with TRBJ1-2; no reliable D call. Trimming took 2 bases from V and 6 from J, leaving 10 bases between them. There are 13 residues in the CDR3. Germline V gene lookup returns CDR1 LGHDT and CDR2 YNNKEL (reference sequence). Here the CDR3 DNA reads TGTGCCAGCAGCCAAAGGGCAGGCGATGGCTACACCTTC. Protein: CASSQRAGDGYTF.

This clonotype occurred many times. J is TRBJ1-1 and V is TRBV5-1; tentative D call: TRBD1 (5 bases). V lost 3 bases to trimming and J lost 5 bases, with 14 bases between them. Per germline, CDR1 SGHRS and CDR2 YFSETQ. The CDR3 spans 14 residues. CDR3 region: CASSWDGGETEAFF. The CDR3 DNA follows: TGCGCCAGCAGCTGGGACGGGGGGGAGACTGAAGCTTTCTTT.

This clonotype was seen a few times. The CDR3: CASSANSNQPQHF. DNA for the CDR3: TGTGCCAGCAGCGCTAACAGCAATCAGCCCCAGCATTTT. This chain links TRBV9 with TRBJ1-5; no reliable D call. Trimming shortened V by 3 bases and J by 1 base, and 5 bases separated the two germline ends. Germline V gene sequence: CDR1 SGDLS, CDR2 YYNGEE. This CDR3 has 13 amino acids.

The sample holds a few counts of this clonotype. The chain joins TRBV19 to TRBJ1-3; no firm D call. The CDR3 totals 16 residues. Per the germline V gene, CDR1 is LNHDA and CDR2 is SQIVND (reference sequence). Trimming stripped 4 bases from V and 0 bases from J, with 13 bases between. CDR3 nucleotide sequence: TGTGCCAGTAGTAGCGCAGCAACTTACTCTGGAAACACCATATATTTT. Translating gives CASSSAATYSGNTIYF. The whole variable domain, filled in from reference TRBV19 and TRBJ1-3, reads DGGITQSPKYLFRKEGQNVTLSCEQNLNHDAMYWYRQDPGQGLRLIYYSQIVNDFQKGDIAEGYSVSREKKESFPLTVTSAQKNPTAFYLCASSSAATYSGNTIYFGEGSWLTVV.

This clonotype was observed a single time. This chain connects TRBV20-1 to TRBJ2-3, with D possibly TRBD2 on 5 matching bases. Trimming stripped 6 bases from V and 4 bases from J, with 14 bases between. There are 13 residues in the CDR3. The germline CDR1 and CDR2 sequences are DFQATT and SNEGSKA (reference sequence). For the CDR3, the DNA is TGCAGTGCCGTGTCTCCCGGGGCAGATACGCAGTATTTT. Residues: CSAVSPGADTQYF.

This clonotype was counted at least ten times. The J gene is TRBJ2-3, the V gene TRBV12-3 or TRBV12-4, with 7 bases fitting TRBD2. This CDR3 is built from 13 residues. The ends lost 2 bases at V and 5 bases at J; junction bases unmatched: 1. The CDR3 protein is CASSLPGGDTQYF. CDR3 in DNA: TGTGCCAGCAGTTTACCGGGGGGAGATACGCAGTATTTT.